The TCR beta chain under discussion was sequenced for a study of glioma-infiltrating T cells. TCR alpha and beta CDR3 regions were amplified from RNA using iRepertoire nested multiplex PCR. TCRdb reprocessed the multiplex PCR reads via MiXCR and lists one record per CDR3 protein. The sample lists 400,000 or so distinct CDR3 sequences, around 45% occurring once. This clonotype was detected ten times or more. The sample consisted of glioma tissue, nonneoplastic brain tissue, or PBMCs (not recorded which). The clonotype originates from a human donor with low-grade glioma or glioblastoma, undergoing nonglioma brain surgery, or in good health (not recorded which).

The CDR3 DNA reads TGCAGTGCCACTAGCGGGACCTACGAGCAGTACTTC. This codes for CSATSGTYEQYF. This rearrangement joins TRBV20-1 to TRBJ2-7; TRBD2 agrees at 10 bases. With 6 bases clipped from V and 2 bases from J, the junction kept 1 base outside the gene matches. CDR3 size: 12 residues. Germline lookup yields CDR1 DFQATT and CDR2 SNEGSKA (reference sequence).